A selection of T cell receptor beta chains follows, all from one sample in a study of blood T cell repertoires in COVID-19. The repertoire was sequenced with immunoSEQ multiplex PCR; TCRdb's copy has only in-frame clones and lacks some. This sample has tens of thousands of clones, with about nine tenths found just once. The sequencing sample was made of peripheral blood. Receptors were obtained from a male donor with acute or convalescent COVID-19. CDR3s include the opening cysteine and the closing phenylalanine or tryptophan. A D gene is named only where the DNA matches it firmly. Where a row states a size, it is once, few, many or the class of an expanded clone; other rows omit it.

d_call,v_call,j_call,clone_size,cdr3_nt,cdr3_aa
TRBD2,TRBV6-1,TRBJ2-5,.,TGTGCCAGCAGTGGAGGACTAGCGGGGGCCGCGGAAGAGACCCAGTACTTC,CASSGGLAGAAEETQYF
.,TRBV19,TRBJ2-1,.,TGTGCCAGTACGAGCGGGCCGGGGTATCGTGAGCAGTTCTTC,CASTSGPGYREQFF
.,TRBV16,TRBJ1-2,.,TGTGCCAGCAGCCAAGGATCGGGTGGCTACACCTTC,CASSQGSGGYTF
TRBD1,TRBV19,TRBJ1-4,once,TGTGCCAGTAGTATCACAGGGGCAACTAATGAAAAACTGTTTTTT,CASSITGATNEKLFF
.,TRBV6-5,TRBJ2-7,.,TGTGCCAGCAGCAGGGACTCCCTGGCCTACGAGCAGTACTTC,CASSRDSLAYEQYF
TRBD1,TRBV4-1,TRBJ1-5,.,TGCGCCAGCAGCCTTGTGGCTTTTACAGGGGGGAATCAGCCCCAGCATTTT,CASSLVAFTGGNQPQHF
.,TRBV10-3,TRBJ2-7,.,TGTGCCATCAGTGAGCAGGGACAACGAACCTACGAGCAGTACTTC,CAISEQGQRTYEQYF
TRBD2,TRBV13,TRBJ2-3,.,TGTGCCAGCATACCACGGGGGGACGGCACAGATACGCAGTATTTT,CASIPRGDGTDTQYF
.,TRBV5-6,TRBJ1-2,.,TGTGCCAGCAGCTTCAGGGCCACCGTTAACTATGGCTACACCTTC,CASSFRATVNYGYTF
.,TRBV5-1,TRBJ1-2,few,TGCGCCAGCAGCACCCAACCGGGACACCGGACCGGCTACACCTTC,CASSTQPGHRTGYTF
TRBD2,TRBV7-2,TRBJ2-1,.,TGTGCCAGCAGCTTAGCGCCTAGCGGGGGGCTCTCCTACAATGAGCAGTTCTTC,CASSLAPSGGLSYNEQFF
.,TRBV5-1,TRBJ1-4,.,TGCGCCAGCAGTAACTCTACAACTAATGAAAAACTGTTTTTT,CASSNSTTNEKLFF
TRBD2,TRBV24-1,TRBJ2-1,.,TGTGCCACCAGTGACCACGGGGGGGCCTCTTACAATGAGCAGTTCTTC,CATSDHGGASYNEQFF
.,TRBV7-8,TRBJ2-7,.,TGTGCCAGCAGCCACGGGGAGGCTCTCACCTACGAGCAGTACTTC,CASSHGEALTYEQYF
.,TRBV28,TRBJ1-5,.,TGTGCCAGCAGTTCCGGCTCGTGGGGAGGCAATCAGCCCCAGCATTTT,CASSSGSWGGNQPQHF
TRBD1,TRBV6-5,TRBJ1-2,.,TGTGCCAGCAGACAGGGGATTATGCGCTACACCTTC,CASRQGIMRYTF
.,TRBV10-3,TRBJ1-3,.,TGTGCCATCAGTGGGGGACACCCTGGAAACACCATATATTTT,CAISGGHPGNTIYF
.,TRBV6-5,TRBJ2-7,.,TGTGCCAGCGGTTCCCAGGGCGGTTCCTACGAGCAGTACTTC,CASGSQGGSYEQYF
TRBD1,TRBV30,TRBJ1-2,.,TGTGCCTGGACCAGGGACAGGGGGCGCGGTGGCTACACCTTC,CAWTRDRGRGGYTF
.,TRBV28,TRBJ1-5,.,TGTGCCAGCAGTTCGGATCAGCCCCAGCATTTT,CASSSDQPQHF
TRBD1,TRBV5-1,TRBJ1-6,.,TGCGCCAGCAGCCCGGACAGGGGACCATATAATTCACCCCTCCACTTT,CASSPDRGPYNSPLHF